Sequencing of this TCR beta chain was carried out in a study of CD4+ T cells in melanoma. Concerning this clone: No antigen is known for it.

Notes on the study in general: A reported correlation linked neoantigen-specific CD4+ T cells to CD8+, macrophage and B cell function. Reportedly, melanoma neoantigen-specific CD4+ T cells showed varied differentiation states.

The method was immunoSEQ multiplex PCR; TCRdb's version includes in-frame clones alone and lacks a portion of them. Of some 110,000 clones in the sample, about nine tenths were seen once. This receptor was taken from a human donor with melanoma. The sequenced material came from peripheral blood.

Written as DNA, the CDR3 is TGTGCCTGGAGCGGGGGGGAGACCCAGTACTTC. It encodes CAWSGGETQYF. The V call is TRBV30, the J call TRBJ2-5, with TRBD2 identical over 7 bases. Germline CDR1 GTSNPN, CDR2 SVGIG (reference sequence). The CDR3 length is 11 residues. Germline trimming cut 3 bases from V and 5 bases from J; bases unmatched to any gene: 0. Using reference TRBV30 and TRBJ2-5 for the parts outside the CDR3, the full variable domain is SQTIHQWPATLVQPVGSPLSLECTVEGTSNPNLYWYRQAAGRGLQLLFYSVGIGQISSEVPQNLSASRPQDRQFILSSKKLLLSDSGFYLCAWSGGETQYFGPGTRLLVL.